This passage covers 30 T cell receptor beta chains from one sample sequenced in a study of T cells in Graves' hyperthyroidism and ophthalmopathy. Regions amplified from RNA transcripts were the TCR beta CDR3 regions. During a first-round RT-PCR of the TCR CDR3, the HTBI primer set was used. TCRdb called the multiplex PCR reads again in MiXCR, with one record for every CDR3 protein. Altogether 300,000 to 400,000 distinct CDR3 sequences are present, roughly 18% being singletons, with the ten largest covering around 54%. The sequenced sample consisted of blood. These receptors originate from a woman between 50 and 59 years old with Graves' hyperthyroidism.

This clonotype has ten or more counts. The CDR3 reads CASSSLAGASEQYF. CDR3 coding DNA: TGTGCCAGCAGTAGTCTAGCGGGAGCAAGCGAGCAGTACTTC. V is TRBV3-1 and J is TRBJ2-7; TRBD2 matches 10 bases. This CDR3 contains 14 residues. Losses at the gene ends were 6 bases for V and 6 bases for J; bases not matched to a gene: 8. CDR1 LGHDT and CDR2 YNNKEL come from the germline V gene (reference sequence).

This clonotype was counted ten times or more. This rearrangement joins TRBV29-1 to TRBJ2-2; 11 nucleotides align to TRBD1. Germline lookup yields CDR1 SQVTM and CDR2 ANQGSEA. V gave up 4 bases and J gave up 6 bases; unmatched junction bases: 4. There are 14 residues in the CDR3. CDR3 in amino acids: CSVGTGGASGELFF. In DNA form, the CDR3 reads TGCAGCGTTGGGACAGGGGGCGCGTCCGGGGAGCTGTTTTTT.

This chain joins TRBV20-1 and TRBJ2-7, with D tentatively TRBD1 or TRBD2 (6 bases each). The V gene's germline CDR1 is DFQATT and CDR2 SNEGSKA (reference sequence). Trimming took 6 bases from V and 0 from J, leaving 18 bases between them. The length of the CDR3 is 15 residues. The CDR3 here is CSARGLLSISYEQYV. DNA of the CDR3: TGCAGTGCCAGGGGACTCCTGAGTATCTCCTACGAGCAGTACGTC.

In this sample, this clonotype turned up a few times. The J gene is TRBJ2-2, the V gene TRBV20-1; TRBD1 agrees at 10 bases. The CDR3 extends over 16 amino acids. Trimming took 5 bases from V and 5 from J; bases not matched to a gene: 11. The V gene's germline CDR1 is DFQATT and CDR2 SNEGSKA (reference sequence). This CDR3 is CSAEDLGQGKTGELFF. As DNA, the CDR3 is TGCAGTGCTGAAGACCTGGGACAGGGGAAGACCGGGGAGCTGTTTTTT.

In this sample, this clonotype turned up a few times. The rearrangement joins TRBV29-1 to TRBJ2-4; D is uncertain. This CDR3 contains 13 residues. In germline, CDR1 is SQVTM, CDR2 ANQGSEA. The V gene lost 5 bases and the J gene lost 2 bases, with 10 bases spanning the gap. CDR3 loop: CSVLVLTKNIQYF. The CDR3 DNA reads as TGCAGCGTTCTTGTTTTAACCAAAAACATTCAGTACTTC.

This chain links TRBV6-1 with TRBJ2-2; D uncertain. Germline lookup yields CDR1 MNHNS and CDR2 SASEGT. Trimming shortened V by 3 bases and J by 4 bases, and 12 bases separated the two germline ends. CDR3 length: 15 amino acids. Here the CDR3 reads CASSEWPLGTGELFF. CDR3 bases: TGTGCCAGCAGTGAGTGGCCGCTGGGCACCGGGGAGCTGTTTTTT.

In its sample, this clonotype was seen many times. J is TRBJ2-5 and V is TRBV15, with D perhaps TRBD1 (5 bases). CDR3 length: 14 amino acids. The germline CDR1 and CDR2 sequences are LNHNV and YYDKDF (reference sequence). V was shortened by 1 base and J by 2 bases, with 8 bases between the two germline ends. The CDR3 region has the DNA TGTGCCACCAGCAGAGGCGACAGACAAGAGACCCAGTACTTC. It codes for CATSRGDRQETQYF.

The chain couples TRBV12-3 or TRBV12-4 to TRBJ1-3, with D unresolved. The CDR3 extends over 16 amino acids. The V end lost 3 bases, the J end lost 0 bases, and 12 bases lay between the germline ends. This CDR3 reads CASSFSGKSSGNTIYF. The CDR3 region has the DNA TGTGCCAGCAGTTTTTCGGGCAAGTCCTCTGGAAACACCATATATTTT.

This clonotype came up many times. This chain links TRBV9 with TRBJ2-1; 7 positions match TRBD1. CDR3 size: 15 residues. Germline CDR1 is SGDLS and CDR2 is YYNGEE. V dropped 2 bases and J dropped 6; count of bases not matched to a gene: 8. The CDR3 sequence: CASSVGLQGTNEQFF. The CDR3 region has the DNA TGTGCCAGCAGCGTTGGATTACAGGGGACCAATGAGCAGTTCTTC.

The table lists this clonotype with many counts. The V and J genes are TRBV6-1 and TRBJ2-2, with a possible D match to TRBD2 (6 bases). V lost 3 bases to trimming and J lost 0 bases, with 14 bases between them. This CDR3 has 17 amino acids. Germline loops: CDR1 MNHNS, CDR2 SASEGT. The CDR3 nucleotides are TGTGCCAGCAGTGATGGGTGGGACTGGTCGAACACCGGGGAGCTGTTTTTT. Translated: CASSDGWDWSNTGELFF.

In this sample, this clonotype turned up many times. The CDR3 here is CASSPALQGYTEAFF. The CDR3 DNA reads TGTGCCAGCTCACCCGCACTACAGGGGTACACTGAAGCTTTCTTT. The gene calls are TRBV18 and TRBJ1-1; 7 positions agree with TRBD1. Trimming cost V 3 bases and J 3 bases; bases outside gene matches: 7. The CDR3 length is 15 residues. In germline, CDR1 is KGHSH, CDR2 LQKENI.

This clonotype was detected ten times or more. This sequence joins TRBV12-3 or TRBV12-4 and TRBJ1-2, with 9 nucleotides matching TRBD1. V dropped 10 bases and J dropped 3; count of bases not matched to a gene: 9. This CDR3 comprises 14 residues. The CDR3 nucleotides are TGTGCCACCACCCGGGACAGGGTAGACTATGGCTACACCTTC. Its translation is CATTRDRVDYGYTF.

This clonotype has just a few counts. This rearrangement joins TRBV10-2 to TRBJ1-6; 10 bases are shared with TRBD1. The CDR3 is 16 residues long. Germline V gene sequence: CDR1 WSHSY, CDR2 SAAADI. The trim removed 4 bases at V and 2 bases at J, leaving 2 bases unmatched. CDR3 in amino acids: CASSVGQGAYNSPLHF. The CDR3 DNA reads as TGCGCCAGCAGTGTCGGACAGGGGGCCTATAATTCACCCCTCCACTTT.

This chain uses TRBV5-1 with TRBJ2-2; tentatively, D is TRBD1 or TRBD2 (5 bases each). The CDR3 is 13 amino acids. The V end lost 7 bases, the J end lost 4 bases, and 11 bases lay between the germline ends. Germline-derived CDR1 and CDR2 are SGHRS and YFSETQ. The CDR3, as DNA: TGCGCCAGCGGCGAGGGGAGCACCGGGGAGCTGTTTTTT. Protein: CASGEGSTGELFF.

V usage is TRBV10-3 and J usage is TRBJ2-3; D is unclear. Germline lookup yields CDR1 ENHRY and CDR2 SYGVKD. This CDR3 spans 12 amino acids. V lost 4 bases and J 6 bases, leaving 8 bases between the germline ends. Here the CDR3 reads CAISGNGDTQYF. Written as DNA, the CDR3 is TGTGCCATCAGTGGGAACGGGGATACGCAGTATTTT.

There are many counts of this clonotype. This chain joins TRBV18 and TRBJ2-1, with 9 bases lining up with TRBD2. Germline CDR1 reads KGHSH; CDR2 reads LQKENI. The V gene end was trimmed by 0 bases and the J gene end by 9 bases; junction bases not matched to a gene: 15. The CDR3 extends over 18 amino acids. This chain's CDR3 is CASSPPLGASGISGEQFF. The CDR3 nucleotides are TGTGCCAGCTCACCACCGTTAGGGGCTAGCGGGATTTCTGGTGAGCAGTTCTTC.

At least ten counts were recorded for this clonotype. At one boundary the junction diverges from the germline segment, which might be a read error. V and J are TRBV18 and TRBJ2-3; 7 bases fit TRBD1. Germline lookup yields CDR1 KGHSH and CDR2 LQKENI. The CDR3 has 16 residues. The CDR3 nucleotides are TGTGCCAGCTCGCCACGGGGACAGCTAGGCACAGATACGCAGTATTTT. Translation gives CASSPRGQLGTDTQYF.

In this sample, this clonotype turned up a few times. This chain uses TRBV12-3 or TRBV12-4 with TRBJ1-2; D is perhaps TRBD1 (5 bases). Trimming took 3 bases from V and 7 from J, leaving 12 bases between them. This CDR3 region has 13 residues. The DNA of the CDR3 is TGTGCCAGCAGTTTTATCCGGAGGGGTGGCTACACCTTC. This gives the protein CASSFIRRGGYTF.

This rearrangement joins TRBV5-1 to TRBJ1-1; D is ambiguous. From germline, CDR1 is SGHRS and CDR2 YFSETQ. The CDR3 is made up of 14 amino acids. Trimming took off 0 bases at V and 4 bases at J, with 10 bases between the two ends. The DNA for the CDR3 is TGCGCCAGCAGCTTGGGCGTGACTGTCACTGAAGCTTTCTTT. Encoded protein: CASSLGVTVTEAFF. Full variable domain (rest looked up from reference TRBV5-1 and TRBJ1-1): KAGVTQTPRYLIKTRGQQVTLSCSPISGHRSVSWYQQTPGQGLQFLFEYFSETQRNKGNFPGRFSGRQFSNSRSEMNVSTLELGDSALYLCASSLGVTVTEAFFGQGTRLTVV.

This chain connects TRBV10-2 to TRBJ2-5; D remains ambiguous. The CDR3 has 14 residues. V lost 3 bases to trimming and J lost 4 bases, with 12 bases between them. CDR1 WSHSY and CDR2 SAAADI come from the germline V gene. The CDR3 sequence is CASSESHSRETQYF. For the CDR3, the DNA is TGCGCCAGCAGTGAAAGTCACAGCCGAGAGACCCAGTACTTC.

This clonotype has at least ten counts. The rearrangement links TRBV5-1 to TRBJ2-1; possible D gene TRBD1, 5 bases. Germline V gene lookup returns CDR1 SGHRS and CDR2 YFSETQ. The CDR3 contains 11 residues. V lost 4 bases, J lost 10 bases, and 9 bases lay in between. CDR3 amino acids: CASSRRGEQFF. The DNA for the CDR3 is TGCGCCAGCAGCCGAAGGGGAGAGCAGTTCTTC.

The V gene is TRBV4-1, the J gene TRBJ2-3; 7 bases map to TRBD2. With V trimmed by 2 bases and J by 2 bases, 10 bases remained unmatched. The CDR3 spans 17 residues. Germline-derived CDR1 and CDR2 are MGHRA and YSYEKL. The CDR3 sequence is CASSQPGRGSYTDTQYF. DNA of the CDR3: TGCGCCAGCAGCCAACCCGGGCGGGGGAGCTACACAGATACGCAGTATTTT.

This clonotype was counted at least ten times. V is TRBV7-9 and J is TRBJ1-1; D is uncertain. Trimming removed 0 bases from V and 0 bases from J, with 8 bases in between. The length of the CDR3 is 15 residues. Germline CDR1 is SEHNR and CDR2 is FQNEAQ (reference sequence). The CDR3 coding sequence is TGTGCCAGCAGCTTAGCGCAGCGGATGAACACTGAAGCTTTCTTT. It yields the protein CASSLAQRMNTEAFF.

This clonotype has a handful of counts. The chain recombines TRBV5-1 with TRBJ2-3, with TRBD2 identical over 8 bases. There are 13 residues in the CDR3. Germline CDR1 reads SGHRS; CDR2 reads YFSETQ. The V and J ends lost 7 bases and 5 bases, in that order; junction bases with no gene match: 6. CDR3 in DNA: TGCGCCAGCGGGGAGCGGGAGATAGATACGCAGTATTTT. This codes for CASGEREIDTQYF.

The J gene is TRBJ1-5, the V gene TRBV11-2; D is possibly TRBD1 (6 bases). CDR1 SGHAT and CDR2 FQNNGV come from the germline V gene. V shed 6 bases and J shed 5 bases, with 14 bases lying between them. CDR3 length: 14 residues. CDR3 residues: CASSQDRSYQPQHF. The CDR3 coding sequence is TGTGCCAGCAGTCAAGACAGGTCCTATCAGCCCCAGCATTTT.

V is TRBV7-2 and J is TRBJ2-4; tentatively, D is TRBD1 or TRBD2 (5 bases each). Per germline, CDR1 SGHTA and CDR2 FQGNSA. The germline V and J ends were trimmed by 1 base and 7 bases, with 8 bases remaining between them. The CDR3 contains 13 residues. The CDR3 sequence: CASSLGGSNIQYF. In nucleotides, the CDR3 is TGTGCCAGCAGCTTAGGGGGGAGTAACATTCAGTACTTC.

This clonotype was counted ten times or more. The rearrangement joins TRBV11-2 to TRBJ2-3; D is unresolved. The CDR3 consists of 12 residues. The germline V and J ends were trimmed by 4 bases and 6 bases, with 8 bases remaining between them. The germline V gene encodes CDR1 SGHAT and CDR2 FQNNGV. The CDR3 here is CASSSHADTQYF. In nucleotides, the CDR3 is TGTGCCAGCAGCTCCCACGCGGATACGCAGTATTTT.

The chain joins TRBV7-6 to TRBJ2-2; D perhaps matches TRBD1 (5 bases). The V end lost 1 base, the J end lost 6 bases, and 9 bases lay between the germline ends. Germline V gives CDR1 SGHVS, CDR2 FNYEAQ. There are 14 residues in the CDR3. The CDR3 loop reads CASSLEQEPGELFF. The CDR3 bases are TGTGCCAGCAGCTTAGAACAGGAACCCGGGGAGCTGTTTTTT.

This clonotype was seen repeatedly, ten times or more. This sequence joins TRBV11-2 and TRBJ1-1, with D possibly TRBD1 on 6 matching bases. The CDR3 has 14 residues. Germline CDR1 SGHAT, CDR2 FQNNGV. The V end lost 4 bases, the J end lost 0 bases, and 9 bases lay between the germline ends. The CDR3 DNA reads TGTGCCAGCAGCTCGAACAGGGTGAACACTGAAGCTTTCTTT. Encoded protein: CASSSNRVNTEAFF.

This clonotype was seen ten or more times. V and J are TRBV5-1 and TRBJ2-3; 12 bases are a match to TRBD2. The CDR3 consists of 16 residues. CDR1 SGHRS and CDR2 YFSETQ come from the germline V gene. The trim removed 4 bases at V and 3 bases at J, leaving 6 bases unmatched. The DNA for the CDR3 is TGCGCCAGCAGCCTCGGTACTAGCGGGGGGACAGATACGCAGTATTTT. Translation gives CASSLGTSGGTDTQYF.